The source of this T cell receptor beta chain is a study of Graves' ophthalmopathy and Graves' hyperthyroidism. The overall study: Peripheral blood was obtained at first diagnosis, ahead of any treatment. Study observations and caveats: Blood repertoires reportedly contained most expanded thyroid clonotypes above 0.001 frequency.

Trimming took off 1 base at V and 6 bases at J, with 13 bases between the two ends. CDR3 length: 14 residues. RNA transcripts were the source from which TCR beta CDR3 regions were amplified. The authors performed first-round RT-PCR with HTBI primers and then a second-round multiplex PCR. TCRdb recomputed calls from the multiplex PCR reads with MiXCR, one row per CDR3 protein. Of about 210,000 distinct CDR3 sequences detected, roughly 29% appear once; the ten largest clones hold approximately 9.6%. With a duration under 3 months, ophthalmopathy in the donors showed moderate-to-severe activity, CAS ≥3 and NOSPECS ≥4. On this clonotype itself: The antigen is undetermined.

V is TRBV12-3 or TRBV12-4 and J is TRBJ2-7; no clear D gene. This sequence was found in a man in his forties or fifties with Graves' ophthalmopathy. Sequenced: peripheral blood. The CDR3 DNA sequence: TGTGCCAGCAGTTTAGGGCAGGAAGTTGGCGAGCAGTACTTC. This gives the protein CASSLGQEVGEQYF.